Listed here are 24 T cell receptor beta chains from one sample, sequenced in a study of radiotherapy plus CTLA-4 blockade in lung cancer (dated by TCRdb to 2017 to 2018). Receptors were amplified or captured by the immunoSEQ multiplex PCR assay. The table comes from immuneACCESS by way of TCRdb, which keeps in-frame sequences with V and J called. Part of the clones is missing from these tables; in studies checked, under half for an unresolved V gene and the rest for unknown reasons. Recorded for this sample are about 72,000 clones; approximately 82% of them occurred a single time. The ten largest clones take up less than 5% of the sample. The sequences come from peripheral blood, collected from a patient treated with radiotherapy plus ipilimumab. The receptors stem from a human donor with non-small cell lung cancer who had a partial response to radiotherapy plus ipilimumab.

This chain connects TRBV7-6 to TRBJ1-1, with TRBD1 matching 7 bases. CDR1 is SGHVS, CDR2 FNYEAQ, per germline. The CDR3 loop spans 14 amino acids. With 5 bases clipped from V and 1 base from J, the junction kept 4 bases outside the gene matches. In DNA form, the CDR3 reads TGTGCCAGCAGCCCCCAGGGGGGGAACACTGAAGCTTTCTTT. Translating it yields CASSPQGGNTEAFF.

This rearrangement joins TRBV28 to TRBJ1-5; D might be TRBD1 (5 bases). V was trimmed by 1 base and J by 2 bases, leaving 12 bases between them. The CDR3 has 16 amino acids. The germline CDR1 and CDR2 sequences are MDHEN and SYDVKM. The CDR3 DNA follows: TGTGCCAGCAGTTTATCTCAGGGTCGGCGCAATCAGCCCCAGCATTTT. It is translated as CASSLSQGRRNQPQHF.

The CDR3 region has the DNA TGTGCCTGGAGTGTCAGTACAGGAACCACAGATACGCAGTATTTT. Translation: CAWSVSTGTTDTQYF. The chain is built from TRBV30 and TRBJ2-3; TRBD1 is a possible D gene (5 bases). The CDR3 is 15 amino acids. Between the trimmed V and J ends, which lost 0 bases and 2 bases, there was a span of 12 bases. Germline V gives CDR1 GTSNPN, CDR2 SVGIG (reference sequence).

This sequence joins TRBV5-1 and TRBJ2-7, with 8 bases that match TRBD2. This CDR3 comprises 15 residues. The germline V gene has CDR1 SGHRS and CDR2 YFSETQ. Trimming took 3 bases from V and 4 from J; bases not matched to a gene: 9. The CDR3 DNA reads TGCGCCAGCAGCTCTGGGACTAGTGGCCCGTACGAGCAGTACTTC. Translating gives CASSSGTSGPYEQYF.

This clone showed up just a few times. The rearrangement joins TRBV30 to TRBJ1-3; 12 nucleotides match TRBD1. Germline CDR1 and CDR2: GTSNPN and SVGIG (reference sequence). The V and J ends lost 2 bases and 5 bases, in that order; junction bases with no gene match: 10. The CDR3 extends over 17 amino acids. The chain's CDR3 is CAWSSGTGGAKRNTIYF. CDR3 DNA: TGTGCCTGGAGTTCTGGGACAGGGGGCGCGAAGAGAAACACCATATATTTT.

The V gene is TRBV10-1, the J gene TRBJ2-7, with 9 bases identical to TRBD1. The junction had 8 bases not matched to a gene; V was cut back by 6 bases and J by 5 bases. CDR3 size: 14 residues. Germline CDR1 WNHNN, CDR2 SYGVQD (reference sequence). Written as DNA, the CDR3 is TGCGCCAGCAGAGCGGGACAGGGTAGCAACGAGCAGTACTTC. It translates to CASRAGQGSNEQYF.

The chain couples TRBV27 to TRBJ2-5, with 7 positions matching TRBD1. The J call may not be correct, given that the DNA end is closer to TRBJ2-7. From germline, CDR1 is MNHEY and CDR2 SMNVEV (reference sequence). CDR3 length equals 14 residues. CDR3 nucleotide sequence: TGTGCCAGCAGTCCGACAGGGAAGGTAAACGAGCAGTACTTC. It codes for CASSPTGKVNEQYF.

The chain uses TRBV19 and TRBJ1-2; a possible D gene is TRBD1 (6 bases). Trimming stripped 3 bases from V and 5 bases from J, with 13 bases between. Germline loops: CDR1 LNHDA, CDR2 SQIVND (reference sequence). The CDR3 is 14 residues long. The CDR3 coding sequence is TGTGCCAGTAGTATCCAGGGGTCGTGGTATGGCTACACCTTC. It translates to CASSIQGSWYGYTF. The variable domain in full, completed from reference TRBV19 and TRBJ1-2, reads DGGITQSPKYLFRKEGQNVTLSCEQNLNHDAMYWYRQDPGQGLRLIYYSQIVNDFQKGDIAEGYSVSREKKESFPLTVTSAQKNPTAFYLCASSIQGSWYGYTFGSGTRLTVV.

V usage is TRBV18 and J usage is TRBJ1-2, with D perhaps TRBD1 (6 bases). Trimming removed 3 bases from V and 4 bases from J, with 12 bases in between. CDR1 KGHSH and CDR2 LQKENI come from the germline V gene. This CDR3 has 14 residues. In nucleotides, the CDR3 is TGTGCCAGCTCACCGGACAGCACGAGCTATGGCTACACCTTC. This encodes CASSPDSTSYGYTF.

The CDR3 loop is CAWSVSGSGRWWHEQYF. The CDR3, as DNA: TGTGCCTGGAGTGTATCAGGTAGCGGGAGATGGTGGCACGAGCAGTACTTC. This rearrangement joins TRBV30 to TRBJ2-7; 9 bases map to TRBD2. The CDR3 sequence is 17 residues long. V trimming: 0 bases; J trimming: 5 bases; junction bases outside the gene matches: 14. Germline CDR1 reads GTSNPN; CDR2 reads SVGIG (reference sequence).

The chain uses TRBV5-4 and TRBJ2-7; 12 nucleotides line up with TRBD2. The trim removed 4 bases at V and 5 bases at J, leaving 7 bases unmatched. Germline values: CDR1 SGHNT, CDR2 YYREEE (reference sequence). The CDR3 runs to 15 residues. The DNA for the CDR3 is TGTGCCAGCAGCATACGACTAGCGGGAGCCGACGAGCAGTACTTC. Amino acids: CASSIRLAGADEQYF.

V is TRBV28 and J is TRBJ1-2; D gene uncertain. With 1 base removed from V and 4 bases from J, the gap between germline ends came to 10 bases. CDR3 size: 14 residues. Germline V gives CDR1 MDHEN, CDR2 SYDVKM. The DNA of the CDR3 is TGTGCCAGCAGTTTATTGCTCGGTGGCTATGGCTACACCTTC. It codes for CASSLLLGGYGYTF.

The chain uses TRBV10-1 and TRBJ2-1; 7 nucleotides agree with TRBD2. The CDR3 loop spans 13 amino acids. Germline-derived CDR1 and CDR2 are WNHNN and SYGVQD (reference sequence). V gave up 2 bases and J gave up 7 bases; unmatched junction bases: 2. For the CDR3, the DNA is TGCGCCAGCAGTGAGAGGCGGGGGAATGAGCAGTTCTTC. This encodes CASSERRGNEQFF.

The genes are TRBV6-5 and TRBJ1-5, with D possibly being TRBD1 (5 bases). The CDR3 is 13 residues long. V was shortened by 5 bases and J by 5 bases, with 10 bases between the two germline ends. CDR1 and CDR2 from the germline V gene are MNHEY and SVGAGI. Here the CDR3 DNA reads TGTGCCAGCAGTCCAGACAGAGATCAGCCCCAGCATTTT. It codes for CASSPDRDQPQHF.

The rearrangement uses TRBV7-8 and TRBJ1-6; no firm D call. This CDR3 has 12 amino acids. V was clipped by 1 base and J by 9 bases, with 4 bases between them. CDR1 is SGHVS, CDR2 FQNEAQ, per germline. Here the CDR3 reads CASSLDGSPLHF. In DNA form, the CDR3 reads TGTGCCAGCAGCTTAGACGGTTCACCCCTCCACTTT.

The gene calls are TRBV19 and TRBJ2-1; 10 positions agree with TRBD2. CDR1 is LNHDA, CDR2 SQIVND, per germline (reference sequence). Trimming at V came to 3 bases and at J to 6 bases, leaving 5 bases not matched to a gene. The CDR3 has 15 residues. The chain's CDR3 is CASSINSGRSNEQFF. Written as DNA, the CDR3 is TGTGCCAGTAGTATTAATAGCGGGAGGAGCAATGAGCAGTTCTTC.

CDR3 in amino acids: CASSSRYNEQFF. The DNA for the CDR3 is TGTGCCAGCAGTTCTAGATACAATGAGCAGTTCTTC. The V gene is TRBV28, the J gene TRBJ2-1; D gene unclear. Trimming took off 4 bases at V and 4 bases at J, with 5 bases between the two ends. The V gene's germline CDR1 is MDHEN and CDR2 SYDVKM. CDR3 length equals 12 residues.

The chain is built from TRBV29-1 and TRBJ2-5, with TRBD2 matching 7 bases. CDR3 length: 13 amino acids. The junction had 8 bases not matched to a gene; V was cut back by 7 bases and J by 3 bases. The V gene's germline CDR1 is SQVTM and CDR2 ANQGSEA. The CDR3 DNA is TGCAGCGCCGCCGTAAGCGGGGAAGAGACCCAGTACTTC. Its protein product is CSAAVSGEETQYF.

J is TRBJ2-2 and V is TRBV28, with D unclear. Germline lookup yields CDR1 MDHEN and CDR2 SYDVKM. V gave up 4 bases and J gave up 4 bases, with 13 bases separating them. This CDR3 spans 15 amino acids. CDR3 DNA sequence: TGTGCCAGCAGTTCCCGGGTCACGGGCACCGGGGAGCTGTTTTTT. Translating gives CASSSRVTGTGELFF.

This clone is a singleton in its sample. J is TRBJ2-1 and V is TRBV9, with 7 bases lining up with TRBD2. V shed 4 bases, J shed 0 bases, and the junction held 4 bases outside the gene matches. The CDR3 extends over 15 amino acids. In germline, CDR1 is SGDLS, CDR2 YYNGEE. This chain's CDR3 is CASSPSGGSYNEQFF. The CDR3 region has the DNA TGTGCCAGCAGCCCTAGCGGAGGCTCCTACAATGAGCAGTTCTTC.

The rearrangement uses TRBV6-5 and TRBJ2-1; possibly TRBD2 for D (5 bases). V dropped 5 bases and J dropped 9 bases, with 17 bases sitting between them. This CDR3 has 14 amino acids. Per the germline V gene, CDR1 is MNHEY and CDR2 is SVGAGI. CDR3 DNA: TGTGCCAGCAGTGACATACAAACTAGGGCTGAGCAGTTCTTC. Its translation is CASSDIQTRAEQFF.

This chain uses TRBV27 with TRBJ2-2; 8 bases are a match to TRBD1. J gave up 2 bases and V 9 bases, and 8 bases lay outside the gene matches. This CDR3 region has 15 residues. From germline, CDR1 is MNHEY and CDR2 SMNVEV (reference sequence). CDR3 nucleotide sequence: TGTGCCAGTTCGTCACAGGGGGTAAACACCGGGGAGCTGTTTTTT. Its translation: CASSSQGVNTGELFF.

The chain links TRBV28 to TRBJ1-5, with no clear D. The CDR3 loop spans 14 amino acids. CDR1 is MDHEN and CDR2 is SYDVKM in the germline V gene. The V end lost 1 base, the J end lost 0 bases, and 4 bases lay between the germline ends. CDR3 in amino acids: CASSLFNSNQPQHF. The CDR3 nucleotides read TGTGCCAGCAGTTTATTTAATAGCAATCAGCCCCAGCATTTT.

The chain uses TRBV18 and TRBJ2-3; 8 nucleotides line up with TRBD2. Germline trimming cut 3 bases from V and 0 bases from J; bases unmatched to any gene: 8. Germline CDR1 reads KGHSH; CDR2 reads LQKENI. CDR3 size: 17 residues. The DNA of the CDR3 is TGTGCCAGCTCACCTCCCGAGGTAGCGGGAAGCACAGATACGCAGTATTTT. As protein: CASSPPEVAGSTDTQYF.